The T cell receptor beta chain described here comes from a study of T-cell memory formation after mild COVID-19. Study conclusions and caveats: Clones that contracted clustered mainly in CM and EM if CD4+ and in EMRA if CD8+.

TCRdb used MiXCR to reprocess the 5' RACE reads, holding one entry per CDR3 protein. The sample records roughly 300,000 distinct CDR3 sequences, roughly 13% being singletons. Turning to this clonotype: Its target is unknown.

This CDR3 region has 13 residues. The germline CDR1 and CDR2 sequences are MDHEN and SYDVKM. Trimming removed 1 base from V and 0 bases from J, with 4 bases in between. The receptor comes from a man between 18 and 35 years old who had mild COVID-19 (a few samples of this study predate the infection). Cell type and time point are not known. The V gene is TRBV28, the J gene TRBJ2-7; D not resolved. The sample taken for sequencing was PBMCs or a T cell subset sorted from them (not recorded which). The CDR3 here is CASSLSTSYEQYV. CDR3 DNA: TGTGCCAGCAGTTTATCTACCTCCTACGAGCAGTACGTC.